Included here is one TCR beta chain sequence, with context. This entry comes from a study of blood T cell repertoires in COVID-19. Study information: The study drew acute and convalescent COVID-19 samples from the United States, Italy and Spain. Nucleic acid was either cDNA or gDNA, and it came from T cells, B-cell-depleted T cells, or PBMCs.

Original methodology: Reference gene primers were amplified, and this amplification served to estimate nucleated cell counts. This table comes from immunoSEQ multiplex PCR, and its TCRdb copy is limited to in-frame clones, with some not included. From that table come the V and J calls and clone size; the DNA was used to work out D and trimming. The sample lists 70,000 or so clones; roughly 70% were seen once. Trimming shortened V by 3 bases and J by 5 bases, and 22 bases separated the two germline ends. This CDR3 has 17 residues. Germline V gene data show CDR1 as MNHNS and CDR2 as SASEGT. The receptor was derived from a man aged 65 to 79 with acute or convalescent COVID-19. The sample comprised peripheral blood. The chain has TRBV6-1 and TRBJ1-2, with a possible D match to TRBD1 (5 bases). CDR3 in amino acids: CASSERAGNPTGYGYTF. The DNA for the CDR3 is TGTGCCAGCAGTGAGCGCGCAGGGAACCCGACTGGGTATGGCTACACCTTC.